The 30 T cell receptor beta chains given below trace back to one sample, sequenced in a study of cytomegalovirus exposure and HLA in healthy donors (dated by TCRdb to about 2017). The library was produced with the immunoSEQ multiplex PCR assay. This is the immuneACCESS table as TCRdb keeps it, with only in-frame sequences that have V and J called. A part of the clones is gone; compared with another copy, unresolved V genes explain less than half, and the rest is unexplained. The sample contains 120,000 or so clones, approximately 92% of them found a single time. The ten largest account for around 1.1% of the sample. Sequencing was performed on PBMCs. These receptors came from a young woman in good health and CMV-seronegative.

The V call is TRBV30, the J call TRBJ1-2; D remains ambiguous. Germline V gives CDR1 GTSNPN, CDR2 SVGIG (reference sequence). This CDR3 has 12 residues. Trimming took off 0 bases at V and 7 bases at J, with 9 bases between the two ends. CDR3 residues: CAWSVPGFGYTF. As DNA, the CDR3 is TGTGCCTGGAGTGTACCGGGGTTTGGCTACACCTTC.

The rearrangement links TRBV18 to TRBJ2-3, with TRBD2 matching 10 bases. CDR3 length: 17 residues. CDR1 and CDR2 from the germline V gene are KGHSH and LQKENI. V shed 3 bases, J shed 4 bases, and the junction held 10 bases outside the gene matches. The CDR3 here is CASSPLPPSGGADTQYF. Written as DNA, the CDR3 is TGTGCCAGCTCACCCCTCCCGCCTAGCGGGGGCGCAGATACGCAGTATTTT.

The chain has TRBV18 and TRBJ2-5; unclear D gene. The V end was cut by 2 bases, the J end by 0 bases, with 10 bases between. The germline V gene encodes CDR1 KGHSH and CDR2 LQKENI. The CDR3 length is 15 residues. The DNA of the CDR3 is TGTGCCAGCTCACCATTGGTCCAGGACCAAGAGACCCAGTACTTC. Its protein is CASSPLVQDQETQYF.

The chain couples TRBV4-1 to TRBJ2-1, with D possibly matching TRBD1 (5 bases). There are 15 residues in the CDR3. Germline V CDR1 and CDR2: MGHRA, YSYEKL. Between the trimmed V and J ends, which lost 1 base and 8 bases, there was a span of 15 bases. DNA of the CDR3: TGCGCCAGCAGCCAAGCCGAGCAGGGCCACTATGAGCAGTTCTTC. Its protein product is CASSQAEQGHYEQFF.

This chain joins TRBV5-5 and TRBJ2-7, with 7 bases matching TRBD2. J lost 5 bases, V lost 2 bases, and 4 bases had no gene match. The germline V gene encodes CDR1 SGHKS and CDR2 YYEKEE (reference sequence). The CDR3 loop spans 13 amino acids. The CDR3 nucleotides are TGTGCCAGCAGCTTTGAGGGAGGGGACGAGCAGTACGTC. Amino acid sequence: CASSFEGGDEQYV.

The CDR3 reads CASSLSGRDQPQHF. In DNA form, the CDR3 reads TGTGCCAGCAGCTTAAGTGGCAGGGATCAGCCCCAGCATTTT. The V and J genes are TRBV11-2 and TRBJ1-5; a possible D gene is TRBD1 (5 bases). Germline lookup yields CDR1 SGHAT and CDR2 FQNNGV. Trimming took 2 bases from V and 5 from J, leaving 10 bases between them. This CDR3 comprises 14 residues.

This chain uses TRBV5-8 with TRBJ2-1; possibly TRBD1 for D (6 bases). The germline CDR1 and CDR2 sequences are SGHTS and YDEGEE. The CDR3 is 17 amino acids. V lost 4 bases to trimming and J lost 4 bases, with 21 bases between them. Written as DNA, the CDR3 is TGTGCCAGCAGCGGGGGCACATTATCCGTCCAGTACAATGAGCAGTTCTTC. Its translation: CASSGGTLSVQYNEQFF.

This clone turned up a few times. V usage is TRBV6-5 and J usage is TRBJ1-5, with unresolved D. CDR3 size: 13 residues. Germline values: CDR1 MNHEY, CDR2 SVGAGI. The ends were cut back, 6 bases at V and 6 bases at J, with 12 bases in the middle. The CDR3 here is CASSQHALQPQHF. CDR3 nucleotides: TGTGCCAGCAGCCAACATGCCCTTCAGCCCCAGCATTTT.

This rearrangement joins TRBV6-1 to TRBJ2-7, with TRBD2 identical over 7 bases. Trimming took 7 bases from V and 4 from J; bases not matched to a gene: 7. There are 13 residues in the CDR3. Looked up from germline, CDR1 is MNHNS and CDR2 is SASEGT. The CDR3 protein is CASTLWGGYEQYF. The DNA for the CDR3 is TGTGCCAGCACTCTCTGGGGGGGATACGAGCAGTACTTC.

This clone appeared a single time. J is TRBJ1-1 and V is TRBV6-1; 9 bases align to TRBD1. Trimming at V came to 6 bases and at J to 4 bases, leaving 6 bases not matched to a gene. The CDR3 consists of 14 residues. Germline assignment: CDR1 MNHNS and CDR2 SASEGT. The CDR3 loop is CASRKLTGGTEAFF. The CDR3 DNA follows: TGTGCCAGCAGAAAACTGACAGGGGGCACTGAAGCTTTCTTT.

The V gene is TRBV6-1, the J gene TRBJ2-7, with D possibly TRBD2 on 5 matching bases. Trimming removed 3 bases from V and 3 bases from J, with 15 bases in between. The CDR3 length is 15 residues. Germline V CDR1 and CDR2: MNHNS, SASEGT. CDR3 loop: CASSEGRGRIYEQYF. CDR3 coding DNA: TGTGCCAGCAGTGAGGGCAGAGGGAGAATCTACGAGCAGTACTTC.

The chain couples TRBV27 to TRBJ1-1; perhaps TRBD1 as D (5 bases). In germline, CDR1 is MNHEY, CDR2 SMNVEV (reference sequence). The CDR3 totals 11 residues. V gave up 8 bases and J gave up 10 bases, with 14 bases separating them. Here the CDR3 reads CASSAGVRAFF. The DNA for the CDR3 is TGTGCCAGCTCCGCGGGGGTTAGAGCTTTCTTT.

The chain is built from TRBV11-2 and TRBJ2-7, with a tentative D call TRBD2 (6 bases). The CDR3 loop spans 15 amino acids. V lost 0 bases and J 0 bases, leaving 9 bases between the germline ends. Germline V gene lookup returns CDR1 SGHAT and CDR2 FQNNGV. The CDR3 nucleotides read TGTGCCAGCAGCTTAGATCTGGGACTCTCCTACGAGCAGTACGTC. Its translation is CASSLDLGLSYEQYV.

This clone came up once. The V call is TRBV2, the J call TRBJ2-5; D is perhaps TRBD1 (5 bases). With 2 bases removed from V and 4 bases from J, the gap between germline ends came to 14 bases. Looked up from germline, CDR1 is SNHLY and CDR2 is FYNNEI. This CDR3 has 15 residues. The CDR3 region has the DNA TGTGCCAGCAGTGAAAAGGCAGGGATTGTAGAGACCCAGTACTTC. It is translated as CASSEKAGIVETQYF.

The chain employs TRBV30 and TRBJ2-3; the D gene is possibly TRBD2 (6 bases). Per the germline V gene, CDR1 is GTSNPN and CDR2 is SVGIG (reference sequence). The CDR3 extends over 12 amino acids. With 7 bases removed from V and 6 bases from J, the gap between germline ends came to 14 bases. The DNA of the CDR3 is TGTGCCTATCGGGACTCAGGCGATACGCAGTATTTT. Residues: CAYRDSGDTQYF. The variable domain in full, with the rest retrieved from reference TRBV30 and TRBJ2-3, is SQTIHQWPATLVQPVGSPLSLECTVEGTSNPNLYWYRQAAGRGLQLLFYSVGIGQISSEVPQNLSASRPQDRQFILSSKKLLLSDSGFYLCAYRDSGDTQYFGPGTRLTVL.

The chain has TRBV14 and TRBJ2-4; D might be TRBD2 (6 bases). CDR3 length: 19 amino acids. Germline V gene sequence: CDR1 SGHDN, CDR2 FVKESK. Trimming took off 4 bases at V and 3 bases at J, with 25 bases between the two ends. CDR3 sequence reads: CASSRTIGDREIGKNIQYF. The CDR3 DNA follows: TGTGCCAGCAGCCGTACCATTGGGGATCGGGAGATCGGCAAAAACATTCAGTACTTC.

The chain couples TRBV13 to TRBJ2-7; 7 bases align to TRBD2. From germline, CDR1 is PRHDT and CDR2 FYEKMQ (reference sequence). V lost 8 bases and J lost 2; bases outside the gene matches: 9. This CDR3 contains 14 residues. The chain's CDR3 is CASLLAAFPYEQYF. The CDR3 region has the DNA TGTGCCAGCCTCCTAGCGGCCTTCCCCTACGAGCAGTACTTC. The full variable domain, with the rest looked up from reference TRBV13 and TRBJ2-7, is AAGVIQSPRHLIKEKRETATLKCYPIPRHDTVYWYQQGPGQDPQFLISFYEKMQSDKGSIPDRFSAQQFSDYHSELNMSSLELGDSALYFCASLLAAFPYEQYFGPGTRLTVT.

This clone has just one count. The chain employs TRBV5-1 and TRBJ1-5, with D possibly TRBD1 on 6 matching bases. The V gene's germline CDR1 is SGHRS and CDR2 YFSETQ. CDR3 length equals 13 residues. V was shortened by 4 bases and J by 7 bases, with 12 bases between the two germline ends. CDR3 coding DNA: TGCGCCAGCAGCAGGACAGTAACACAGCCCCAGCATTTT. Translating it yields CASSRTVTQPQHF.

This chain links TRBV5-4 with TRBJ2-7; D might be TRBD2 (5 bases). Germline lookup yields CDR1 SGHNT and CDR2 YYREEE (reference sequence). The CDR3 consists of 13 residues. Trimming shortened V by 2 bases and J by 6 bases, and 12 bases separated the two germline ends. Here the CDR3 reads CASSFSEVREQYF. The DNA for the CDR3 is TGTGCCAGCAGCTTTTCGGAGGTCCGCGAGCAGTACTTC.

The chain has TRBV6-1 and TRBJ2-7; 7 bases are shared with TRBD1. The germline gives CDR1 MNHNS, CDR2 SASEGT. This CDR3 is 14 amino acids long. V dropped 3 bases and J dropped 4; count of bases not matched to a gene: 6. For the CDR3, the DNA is TGTGCCAGCAGTGATACCCAGGGGGAGTACGAGCAGTACTTC. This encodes CASSDTQGEYEQYF.

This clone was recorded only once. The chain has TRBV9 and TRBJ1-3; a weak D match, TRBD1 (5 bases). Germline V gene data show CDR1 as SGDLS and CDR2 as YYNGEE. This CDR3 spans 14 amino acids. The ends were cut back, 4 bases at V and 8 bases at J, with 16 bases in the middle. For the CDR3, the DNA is TGTGCCAGCAGCCCTGCCGGGGGTGGTGACACCATATATTTT. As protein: CASSPAGGGDTIYF.

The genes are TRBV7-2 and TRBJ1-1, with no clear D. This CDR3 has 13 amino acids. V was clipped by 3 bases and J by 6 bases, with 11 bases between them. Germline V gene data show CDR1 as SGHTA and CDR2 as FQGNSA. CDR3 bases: TGTGCCAGCAGCTTTAGATATTCCGCTGAAGCTTTCTTT. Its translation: CASSFRYSAEAFF.

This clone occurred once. The CDR3 DNA reads as TGTGCCAGCAGCCCTATTCCCGGCGGCGGTTTGAACACCGGGGAGCTGTTTTTT. Translated: CASSPIPGGGLNTGELFF. This sequence joins TRBV7-7 and TRBJ2-2; D gene unclear. V lost 5 bases, J lost 1 base, and 20 bases lay in between. Germline CDR1 is SSHAT and CDR2 is FNYEAQ (reference sequence). The CDR3 has 18 amino acids.

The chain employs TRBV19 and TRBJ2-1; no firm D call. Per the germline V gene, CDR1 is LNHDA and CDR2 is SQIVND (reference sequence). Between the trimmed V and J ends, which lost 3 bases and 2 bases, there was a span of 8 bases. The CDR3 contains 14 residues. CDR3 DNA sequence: TGTGCCAGTAGTATTACGGAGCCCTACAATGAGCAGTTCTTC. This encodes CASSITEPYNEQFF. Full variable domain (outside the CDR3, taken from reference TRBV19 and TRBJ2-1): DGGITQSPKYLFRKEGQNVTLSCEQNLNHDAMYWYRQDPGQGLRLIYYSQIVNDFQKGDIAEGYSVSREKKESFPLTVTSAQKNPTAFYLCASSITEPYNEQFFGPGTRLTVL.

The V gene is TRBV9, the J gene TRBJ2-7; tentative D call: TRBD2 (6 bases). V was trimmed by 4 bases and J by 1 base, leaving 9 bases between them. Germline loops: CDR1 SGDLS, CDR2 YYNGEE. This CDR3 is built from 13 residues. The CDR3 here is CASSPGTSYEQYF. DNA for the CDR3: TGTGCCAGCAGCCCCGGGACTTCCTACGAGCAGTACTTC.

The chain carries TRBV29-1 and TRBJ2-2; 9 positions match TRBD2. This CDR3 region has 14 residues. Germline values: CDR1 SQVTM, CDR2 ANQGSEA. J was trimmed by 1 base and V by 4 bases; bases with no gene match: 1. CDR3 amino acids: CSVATSGNTGELFF. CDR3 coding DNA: TGCAGCGTTGCGACTAGCGGGAACACCGGGGAGCTGTTTTTT.

The CDR3 nucleotides read TGTGCCAGCAGTGAATTGCAGTCCTACAATGAGCAGTTCTTC. This translates into CASSELQSYNEQFF. This rearrangement joins TRBV2 to TRBJ2-1; D remains unclear. The CDR3 runs to 14 residues. Germline CDR1 SNHLY, CDR2 FYNNEI. V was shortened by 2 bases and J by 1 base, with 6 bases between the two germline ends. The full variable domain, in which reference TRBV2 and TRBJ2-1 provide the parts outside the CDR3, is EPEVTQTPSHQVTQMGQEVILRCVPISNHLYFYWYRQILGQKVEFLVSFYNNEISEKSEIFDDQFSVERPDGSNFTLKIRSTKLEDSAMYFCASSELQSYNEQFFGPGTRLTVL.

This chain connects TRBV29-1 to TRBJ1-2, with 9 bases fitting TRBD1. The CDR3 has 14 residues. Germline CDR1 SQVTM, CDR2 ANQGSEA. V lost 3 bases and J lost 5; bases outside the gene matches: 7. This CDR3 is CSVDLGQGSYGYTF. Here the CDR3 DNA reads TGCAGCGTTGACCTTGGACAGGGGAGTTATGGCTACACCTTC.

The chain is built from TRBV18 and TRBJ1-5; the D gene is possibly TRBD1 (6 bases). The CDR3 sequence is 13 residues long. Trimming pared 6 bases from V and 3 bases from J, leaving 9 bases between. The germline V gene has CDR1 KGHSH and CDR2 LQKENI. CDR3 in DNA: TGTGCCAGCTCTCGACAGGACAATCAGCCCCAGCATTTT. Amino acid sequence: CASSRQDNQPQHF.

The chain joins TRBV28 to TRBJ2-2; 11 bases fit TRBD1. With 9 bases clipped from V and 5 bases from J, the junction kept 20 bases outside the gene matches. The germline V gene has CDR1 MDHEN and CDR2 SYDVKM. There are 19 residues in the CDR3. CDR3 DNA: TGTGCCAGTCAGTTTATGTTACGTTTGGGGACAGGGGGTACCGGGGAGCTGTTTTTT. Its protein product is CASQFMLRLGTGGTGELFF.